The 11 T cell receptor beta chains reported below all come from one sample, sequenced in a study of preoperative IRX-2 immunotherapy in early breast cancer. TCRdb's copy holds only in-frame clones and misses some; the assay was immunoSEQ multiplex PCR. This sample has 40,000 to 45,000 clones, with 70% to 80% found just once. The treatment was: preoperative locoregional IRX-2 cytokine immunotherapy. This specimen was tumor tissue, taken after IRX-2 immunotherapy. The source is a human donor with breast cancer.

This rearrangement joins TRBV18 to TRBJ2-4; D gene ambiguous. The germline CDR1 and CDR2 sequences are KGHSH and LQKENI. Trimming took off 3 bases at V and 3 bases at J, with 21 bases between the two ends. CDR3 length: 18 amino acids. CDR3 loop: CASSPGATTWAIKNIQYF. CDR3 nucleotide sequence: TGTGCCAGCTCACCGGGCGCGACGACATGGGCTATCAAAAACATTCAGTACTTC.

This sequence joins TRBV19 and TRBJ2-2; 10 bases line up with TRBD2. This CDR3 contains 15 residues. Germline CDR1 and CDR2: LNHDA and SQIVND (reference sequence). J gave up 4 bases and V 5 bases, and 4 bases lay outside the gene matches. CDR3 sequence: CASSLAGAGTGELFF. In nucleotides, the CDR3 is TGTGCCAGTAGTCTAGCGGGAGCTGGCACCGGGGAGCTGTTTTTT.

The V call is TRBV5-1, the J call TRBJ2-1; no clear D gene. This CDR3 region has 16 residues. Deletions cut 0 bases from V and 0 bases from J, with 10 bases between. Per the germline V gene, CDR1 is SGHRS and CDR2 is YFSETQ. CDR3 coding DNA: TGCGCCAGCAGCTTGGCGGGTCGAAGCTCCTACAATGAGCAGTTCTTC. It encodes CASSLAGRSSYNEQFF.

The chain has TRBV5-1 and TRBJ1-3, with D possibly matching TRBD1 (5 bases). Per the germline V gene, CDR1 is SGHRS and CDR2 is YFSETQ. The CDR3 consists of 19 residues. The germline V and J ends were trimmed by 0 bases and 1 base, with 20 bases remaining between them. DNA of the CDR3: TGCGCCAGCAGCTTGGCACTCCAGGGATCTCTAGGGTCTGGAAACACCATATATTTT. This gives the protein CASSLALQGSLGSGNTIYF.

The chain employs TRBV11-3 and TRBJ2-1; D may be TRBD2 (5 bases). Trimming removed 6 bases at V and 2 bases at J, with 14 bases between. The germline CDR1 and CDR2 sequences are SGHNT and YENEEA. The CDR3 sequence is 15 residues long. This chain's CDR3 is CASSLQRNTYNEQFF. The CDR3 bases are TGTGCCAGCAGTTTACAGCGGAATACCTACAATGAGCAGTTCTTC.

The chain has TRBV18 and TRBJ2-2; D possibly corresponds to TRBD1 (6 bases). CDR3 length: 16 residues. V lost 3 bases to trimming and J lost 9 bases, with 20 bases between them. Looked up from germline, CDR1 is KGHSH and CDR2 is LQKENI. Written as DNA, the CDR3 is TGTGCCAGCTCACCCCCGGGACAAGGAACGGTCCGGGAGCTGTTTTTT. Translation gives CASSPPGQGTVRELFF.

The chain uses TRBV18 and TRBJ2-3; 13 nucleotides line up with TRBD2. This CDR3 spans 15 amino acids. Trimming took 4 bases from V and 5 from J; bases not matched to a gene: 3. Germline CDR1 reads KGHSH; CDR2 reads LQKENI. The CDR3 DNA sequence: TGTGCCAGCTCACGAGGACTAGCGGGAGTAGATACGCAGTATTTT. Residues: CASSRGLAGVDTQYF.

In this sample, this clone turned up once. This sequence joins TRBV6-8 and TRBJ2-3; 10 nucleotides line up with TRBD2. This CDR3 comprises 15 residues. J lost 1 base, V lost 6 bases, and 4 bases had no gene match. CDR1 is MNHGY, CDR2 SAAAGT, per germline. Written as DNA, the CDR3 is TGTGCCAGCAGCCTAGCGGGGGCTCGCACAGATACGCAGTATTTT. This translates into CASSLAGARTDTQYF.

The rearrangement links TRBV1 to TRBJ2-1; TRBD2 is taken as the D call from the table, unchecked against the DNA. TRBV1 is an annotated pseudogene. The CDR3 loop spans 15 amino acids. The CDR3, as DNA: TGCGCCAGCAGCCTTAGCGGGAGTTATTTCAATGAGCAGTTCTTC. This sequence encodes CASSLSGSYFNEQFF.

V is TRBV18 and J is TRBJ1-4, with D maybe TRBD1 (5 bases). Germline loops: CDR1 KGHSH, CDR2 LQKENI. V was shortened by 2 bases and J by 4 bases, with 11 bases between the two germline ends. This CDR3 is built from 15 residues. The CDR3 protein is CASSPNRQNNEKLFF. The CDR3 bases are TGTGCCAGCTCACCAAATCGACAGAATAATGAAAAACTGTTTTTT.

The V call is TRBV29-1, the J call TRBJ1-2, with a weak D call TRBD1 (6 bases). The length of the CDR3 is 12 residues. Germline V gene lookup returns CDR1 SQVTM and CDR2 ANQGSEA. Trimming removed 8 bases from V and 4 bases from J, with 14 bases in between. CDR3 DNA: TGCAGCTTTCAGGAGGGGGGCTATGGCTACACCTTC. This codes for CSFQEGGYGYTF.